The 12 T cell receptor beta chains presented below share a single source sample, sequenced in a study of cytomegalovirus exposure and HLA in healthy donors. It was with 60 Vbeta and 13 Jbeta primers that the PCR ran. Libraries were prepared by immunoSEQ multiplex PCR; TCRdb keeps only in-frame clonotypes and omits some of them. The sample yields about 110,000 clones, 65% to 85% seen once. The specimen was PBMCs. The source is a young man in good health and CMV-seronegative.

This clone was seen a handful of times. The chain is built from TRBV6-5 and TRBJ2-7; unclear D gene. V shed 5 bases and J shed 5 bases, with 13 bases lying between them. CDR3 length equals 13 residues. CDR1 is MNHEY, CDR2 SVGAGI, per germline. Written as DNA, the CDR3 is TGTGCCAGCAGTCCCTGGAGTCCTAACGAGCAGTACTTC. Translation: CASSPWSPNEQYF.

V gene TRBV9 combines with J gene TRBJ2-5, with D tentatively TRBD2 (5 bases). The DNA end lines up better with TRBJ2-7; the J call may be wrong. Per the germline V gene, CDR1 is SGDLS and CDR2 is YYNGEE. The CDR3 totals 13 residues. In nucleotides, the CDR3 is TGTGCCAGCAGCGCGACGGGGATCAACGAGCAGTACTTC. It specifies CASSATGINEQYF.

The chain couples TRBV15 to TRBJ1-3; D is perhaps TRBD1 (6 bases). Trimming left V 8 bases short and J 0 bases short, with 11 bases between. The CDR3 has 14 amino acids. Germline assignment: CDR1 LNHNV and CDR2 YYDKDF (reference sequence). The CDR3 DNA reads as TGTGCCACCGGGGGCTTGAGCTCTGGAAACACCATATATTTT. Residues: CATGGLSSGNTIYF.

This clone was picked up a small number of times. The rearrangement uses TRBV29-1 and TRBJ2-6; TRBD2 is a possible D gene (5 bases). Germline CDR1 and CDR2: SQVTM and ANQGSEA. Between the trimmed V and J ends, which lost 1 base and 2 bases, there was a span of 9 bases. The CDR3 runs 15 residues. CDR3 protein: CSVEGPEAGANVLTF. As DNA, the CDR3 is TGCAGCGTTGAAGGGCCGGAGGCTGGGGCCAACGTCCTGACTTTC.

This CDR3 reads CASSLRVYGYTF. The CDR3 DNA is TGTGCCAGCAGTTTAAGAGTTTATGGCTACACCTTC. The chain carries TRBV28 and TRBJ1-2; D remains unclear. Per germline, CDR1 MDHEN and CDR2 SYDVKM. V lost 2 bases and J lost 5, with 6 bases in between. The CDR3 has 12 amino acids.

CDR3 coding DNA: TGTGCCAGCAGACTCCGACAGGGGAGCACTGAAGCTTTCTTT. It codes for CASRLRQGSTEAFF. The chain carries TRBV27 and TRBJ1-1; 8 positions agree with TRBD1. The CDR3 sequence is 14 residues long. The ends lost 6 bases at V and 4 bases at J; junction bases unmatched: 7. Germline values: CDR1 MNHEY, CDR2 SMNVEV (reference sequence).

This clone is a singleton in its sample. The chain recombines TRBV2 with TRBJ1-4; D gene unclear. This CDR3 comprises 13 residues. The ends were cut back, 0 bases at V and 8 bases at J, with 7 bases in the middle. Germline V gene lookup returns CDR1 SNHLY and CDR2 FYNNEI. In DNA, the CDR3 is TGTGCCAGCAGTGAAGCTCGAGGAGAAAAACTGTTTTTT. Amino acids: CASSEARGEKLFF.

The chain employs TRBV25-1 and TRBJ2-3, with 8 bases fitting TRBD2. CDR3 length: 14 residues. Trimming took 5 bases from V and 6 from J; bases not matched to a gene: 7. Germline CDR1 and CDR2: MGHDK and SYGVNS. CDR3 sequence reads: CASSPRGGLDTQYF. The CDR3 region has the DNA TGTGCCAGCAGTCCCCGGGGGGGCCTGGATACGCAGTATTTT.

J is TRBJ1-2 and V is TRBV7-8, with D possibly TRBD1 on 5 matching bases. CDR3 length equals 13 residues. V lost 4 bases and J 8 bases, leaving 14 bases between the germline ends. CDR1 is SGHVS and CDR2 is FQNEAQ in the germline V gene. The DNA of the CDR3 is TGTGCCAGCAGCTCAACCTGGGGGGAAGGCTACACCTTC. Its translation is CASSSTWGEGYTF.

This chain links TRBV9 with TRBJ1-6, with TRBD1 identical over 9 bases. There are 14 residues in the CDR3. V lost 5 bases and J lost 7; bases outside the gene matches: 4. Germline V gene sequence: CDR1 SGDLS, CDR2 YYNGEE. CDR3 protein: CASRAGTGNSPLHF. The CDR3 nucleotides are TGTGCCAGCAGGGCCGGGACAGGGAATTCACCCCTCCACTTT.

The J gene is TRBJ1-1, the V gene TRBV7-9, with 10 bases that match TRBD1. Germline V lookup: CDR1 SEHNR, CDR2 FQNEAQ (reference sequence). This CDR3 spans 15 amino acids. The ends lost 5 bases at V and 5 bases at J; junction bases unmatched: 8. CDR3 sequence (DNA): TGTGCCAGCAGCCAGAAGACAGGGGGCCGGACTGAAGCTTTCTTT. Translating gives CASSQKTGGRTEAFF.

CDR3 sequence (DNA): TGTGCCAGCAGCCAAGGGGGCAATGAAAAACTGTTTTTT. Translation gives CASSQGGNEKLFF. The rearrangement links TRBV4-2 to TRBJ1-4; the D gene is possibly TRBD1 (5 bases). The CDR3 spans 13 residues. CDR1 and CDR2 (germline): LGHNA, YNFKEQ. V was trimmed by 1 base and J by 5 bases, leaving 5 bases between them.